Below, one TCR beta chain is given with its context. Its antigen is not known. Healthy donors of bone marrow made up the group. 13 Jbeta primers and 60 Vbeta primers were used for the PCR. Some clones are missing from TCRdb's copy, which holds only in-frame ones; the method was immunoSEQ multiplex PCR. Here the sample spans 150,000 to 200,000 clones, 77% being singletons. The sample is drawn from a study of cytomegalovirus exposure and HLA in healthy donors. The study, taken as a whole, reports: It emerged from a later analysis that several of the most significant clusters appeared to be linked to common viral pathogens. The study reported that TCR beta sequences accurately predicted HLA-A and HLA-B alleles in most subjects. Later analysis showed TCR association rates varying by HLA locus, highest for DRB1 and lowest for HLA-C.

The CDR3 spans 16 residues. Germline V CDR1 and CDR2: KGHSH, LQKENI. The V and J ends lost 3 bases and 2 bases, in that order; junction bases with no gene match: 6. The gene calls are TRBV18 and TRBJ2-2, with 7 bases that match TRBD1. Sequenced material: PBMCs. This sequence was found in a female donor in good health and CMV-seronegative. This CDR3 reads CASSPSTGTNTGELFF. The CDR3 region has the DNA TGTGCCAGCTCACCTTCGACAGGGACCAACACCGGGGAGCTGTTTTTT.